This TCR beta chain came from a study of spatial heterogeneity in lung cancer. Study-wide points: TCRs found ubiquitously expanded in tumor appeared in blood more at resection than at follow-up.

The CDR3 has 13 amino acids. Losses at the gene ends were 5 bases for V and 8 bases for J; bases not matched to a gene: 10. Per the germline V gene, CDR1 is SQVTM and CDR2 is ANQGSEA. Noted time point: sample taken at primary tumor resection. Whole RNA, isolated from tumor, nontumor lung or frozen PBMC, was sequenced without prior sorting. Each CDR3 protein gets one entry after TCRdb re-called the 5' RACE reads with MiXCR. This sample yields under 20,000 distinct CDR3 sequences, of which under 20% are seen a single time; more than 13% belongs to the top ten. This clonotype appeared many times. Its antigen remains unidentified.

The chain employs TRBV29-1 and TRBJ2-3; the match to TRBD1 covers 7 bases. The sequence was obtained from a male donor with early-stage non-small cell lung cancer. The source was PBMCs, collected at surgery. The chain's CDR3 is CSVSRGGEGTQYF. The CDR3 bases are TGCAGCGTTTCCAGAGGGGGCGAAGGTACGCAGTATTTT.